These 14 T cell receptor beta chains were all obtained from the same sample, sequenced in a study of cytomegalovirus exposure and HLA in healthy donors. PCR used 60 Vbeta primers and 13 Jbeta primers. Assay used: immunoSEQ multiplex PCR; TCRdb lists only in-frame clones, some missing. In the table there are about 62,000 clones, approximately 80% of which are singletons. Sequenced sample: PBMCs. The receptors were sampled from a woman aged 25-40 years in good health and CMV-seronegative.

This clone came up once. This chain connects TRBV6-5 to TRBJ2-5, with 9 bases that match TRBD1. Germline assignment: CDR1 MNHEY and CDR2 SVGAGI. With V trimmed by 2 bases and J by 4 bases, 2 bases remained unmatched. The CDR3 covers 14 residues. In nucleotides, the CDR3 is TGTGCCAGCAGTTACGGGACAGGGATAGAGACCCAGTACTTC. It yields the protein CASSYGTGIETQYF.

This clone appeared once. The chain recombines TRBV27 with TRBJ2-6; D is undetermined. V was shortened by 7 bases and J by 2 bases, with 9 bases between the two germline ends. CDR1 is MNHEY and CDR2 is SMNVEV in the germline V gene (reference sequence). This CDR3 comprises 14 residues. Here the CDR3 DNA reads TGTGCCAGCACCCCTGGAGCTGGGGCCAACGTCCTGACTTTC. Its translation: CASTPGAGANVLTF.

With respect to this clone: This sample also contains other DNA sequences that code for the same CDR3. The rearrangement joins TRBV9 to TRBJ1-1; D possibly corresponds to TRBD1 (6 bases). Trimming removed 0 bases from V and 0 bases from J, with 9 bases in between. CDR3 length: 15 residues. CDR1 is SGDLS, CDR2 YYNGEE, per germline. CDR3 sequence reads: CASSVARGMNTEAFF. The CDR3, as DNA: TGTGCCAGCAGCGTAGCTAGGGGGATGAACACTGAAGCTTTCTTT.

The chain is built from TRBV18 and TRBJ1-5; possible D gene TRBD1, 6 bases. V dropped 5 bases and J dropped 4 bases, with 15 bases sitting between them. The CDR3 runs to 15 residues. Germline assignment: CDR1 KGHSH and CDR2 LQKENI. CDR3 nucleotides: TGTGCCAGCTCATGGCTCGGACAGAAGAATCAGCCCCAGCATTTT. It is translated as CASSWLGQKNQPQHF.

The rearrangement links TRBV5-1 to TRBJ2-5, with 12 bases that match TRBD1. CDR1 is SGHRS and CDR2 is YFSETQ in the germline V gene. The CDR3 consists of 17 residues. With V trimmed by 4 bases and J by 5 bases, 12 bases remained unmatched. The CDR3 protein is CASSRRDRGRGEETQYF. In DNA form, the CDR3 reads TGCGCCAGCAGCCGCCGGGACAGGGGGCGCGGGGAGGAGACCCAGTACTTC.

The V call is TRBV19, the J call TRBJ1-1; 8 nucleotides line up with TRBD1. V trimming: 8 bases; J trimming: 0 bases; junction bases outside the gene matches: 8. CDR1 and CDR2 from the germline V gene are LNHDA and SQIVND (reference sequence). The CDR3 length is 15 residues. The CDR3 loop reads CASRDLGQVNTEAFF. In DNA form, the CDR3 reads TGTGCCAGTCGGGACCTGGGACAGGTGAACACTGAAGCTTTCTTT.

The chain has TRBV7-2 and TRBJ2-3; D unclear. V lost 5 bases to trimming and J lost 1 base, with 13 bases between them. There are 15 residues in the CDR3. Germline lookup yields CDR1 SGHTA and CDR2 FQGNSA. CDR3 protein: CASSATNDGTDTQYF. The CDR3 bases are TGTGCCAGCAGCGCTACTAATGACGGCACAGATACGCAGTATTTT. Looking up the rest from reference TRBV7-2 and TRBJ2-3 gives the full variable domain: GAGVSQSPSNKVTEKGKDVELRCDPISGHTALYWYRQSLGQGLEFLIYFQGNSAPDKSGLPSDRFSAERTGGSVSTLTIQRTQQEDSAVYLCASSATNDGTDTQYFGPGTRLTVL.

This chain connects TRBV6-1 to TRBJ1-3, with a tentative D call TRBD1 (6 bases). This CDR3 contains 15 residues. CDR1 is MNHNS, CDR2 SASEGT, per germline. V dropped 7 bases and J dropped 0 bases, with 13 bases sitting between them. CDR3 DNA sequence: TGTGCCAGCAAGACCGACAGGAGCTCTGGAAACACCATATATTTT. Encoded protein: CASKTDRSSGNTIYF.

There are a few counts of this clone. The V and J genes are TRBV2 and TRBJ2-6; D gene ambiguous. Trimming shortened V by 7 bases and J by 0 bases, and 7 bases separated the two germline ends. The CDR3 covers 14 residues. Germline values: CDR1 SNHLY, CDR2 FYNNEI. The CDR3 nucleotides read TGTGCCAGCATCCCACTCTCTGGGGCCAACGTCCTGACTTTC. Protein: CASIPLSGANVLTF.

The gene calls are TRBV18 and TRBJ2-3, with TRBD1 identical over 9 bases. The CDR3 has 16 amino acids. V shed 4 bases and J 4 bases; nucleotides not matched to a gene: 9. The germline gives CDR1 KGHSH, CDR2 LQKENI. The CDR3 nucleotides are TGTGCCAGCTCACTTTCTGGACAGGGGTTACCAGATACGCAGTATTTT. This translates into CASSLSGQGLPDTQYF.

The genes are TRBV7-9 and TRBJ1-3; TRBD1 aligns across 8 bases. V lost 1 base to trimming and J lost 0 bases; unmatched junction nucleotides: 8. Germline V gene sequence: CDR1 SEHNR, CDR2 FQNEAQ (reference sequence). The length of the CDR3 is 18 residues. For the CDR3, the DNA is TGTGCCAGCAGCTTAGGAGAGACAGGGGCTATCTCTGGAAACACCATATATTTT. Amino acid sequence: CASSLGETGAISGNTIYF.

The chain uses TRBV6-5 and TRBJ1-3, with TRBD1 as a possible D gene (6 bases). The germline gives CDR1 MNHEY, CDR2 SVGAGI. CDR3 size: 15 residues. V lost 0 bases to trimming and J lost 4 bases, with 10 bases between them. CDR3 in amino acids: CASSYSSGAGNTIYF. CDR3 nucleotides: TGTGCCAGCAGTTACTCGTCAGGGGCCGGAAACACCATATATTTT.

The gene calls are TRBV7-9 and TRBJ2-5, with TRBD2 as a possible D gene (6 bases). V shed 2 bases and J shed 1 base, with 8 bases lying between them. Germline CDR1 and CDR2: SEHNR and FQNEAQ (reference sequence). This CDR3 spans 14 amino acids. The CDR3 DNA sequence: TGTGCCAGCAGCTTATGGGACTTCCAAGAGACCCAGTACTTC. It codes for CASSLWDFQETQYF.

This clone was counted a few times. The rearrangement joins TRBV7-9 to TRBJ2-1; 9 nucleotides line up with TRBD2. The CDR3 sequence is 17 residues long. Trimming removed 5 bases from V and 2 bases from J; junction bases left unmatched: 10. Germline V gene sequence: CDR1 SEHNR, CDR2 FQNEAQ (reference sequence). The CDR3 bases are TGTGCCAGCAGCCAACTGGTGACTAGCGGCGCCTACAATGAGCAGTTCTTC. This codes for CASSQLVTSGAYNEQFF.